This note documents a single T cell receptor beta chain sequence. Measured with immunoSEQ multiplex PCR; TCRdb has only the in-frame clones, and not every one. The data show over 150,000 clones, with 85% to 95% seen just once and nearly 0.55% held by the top ten. CDR3 length: 14 residues. Per germline, CDR1 MGHRA and CDR2 YSYEKL. The junction had 3 bases not matched to a gene; V was cut back by 0 bases and J by 7 bases. This record comes from a study of blood T cell repertoires in COVID-19. Study information: The United States, Italy and Spain provided the acute and convalescent COVID-19 samples.

The origin of this receptor is a man aged 50-59 years with acute or convalescent COVID-19. The chain combines TRBV4-1 with TRBJ2-1; 7 nucleotides align to TRBD2. Sequenced input: peripheral blood. In DNA form, the CDR3 reads TGCGCCAGCAGCCAAGACCGGGGAGGGAATGAGCAGTTCTTC. Translated, it gives CASSQDRGGNEQFF.